This TCR beta chain is drawn from a study of tumor-infiltrating lymphocytes in primary liver carcinoma. On this clonotype itself: Its antigen is currently unknown.

The study, taken as a whole, reports: Tumors significantly exceeded blood in top-250-clone fraction (p = 0.039).

The CDR3 runs 14 residues. The germline CDR1 and CDR2 sequences are SGHAT and FQDESV (reference sequence). Trimming cost V 5 bases and J 11 bases, with 21 bases left between them. A constant-region primer primed TCR beta cDNA synthesis from 400 to 600 ng of total RNA. Investigators got TCR beta libraries out of three nested multiplex PCR rounds, done with slightly modified ARM-PCR. The two initial PCR rounds, roughly 9 cycles each, used TRBV1-TRBV30 forward and C-beta reverse primers. TCRdb redid the calling of the multiplex PCR reads with MiXCR, one entry per CDR3 protein. Of fewer than 150,000 distinct CDR3 sequences in the sample, 55% to 75% are singletons; the top ten hold 9.3%. RNA and DNA were co-extracted from around 20-30 mg of unsorted bulk tissue. With chronic HBV infection, the patients were also treatment-naive.

Sequencing input: liver tumor tissue from sampling region 1. Subset indicated: tumor region T1, superior pole. The chain uses TRBV11-1 and TRBJ1-2; a weak D match, TRBD1 (6 bases). The clonotype was recovered from a woman aged 60 to 75 with primary liver carcinoma and hepatitis B virus infection. CDR3 region: CASSLMDSIYCYTF. In nucleotides, the CDR3 is TGTGCCAGCAGCCTTATGGACAGCATCTATTGTTACACCTTC.